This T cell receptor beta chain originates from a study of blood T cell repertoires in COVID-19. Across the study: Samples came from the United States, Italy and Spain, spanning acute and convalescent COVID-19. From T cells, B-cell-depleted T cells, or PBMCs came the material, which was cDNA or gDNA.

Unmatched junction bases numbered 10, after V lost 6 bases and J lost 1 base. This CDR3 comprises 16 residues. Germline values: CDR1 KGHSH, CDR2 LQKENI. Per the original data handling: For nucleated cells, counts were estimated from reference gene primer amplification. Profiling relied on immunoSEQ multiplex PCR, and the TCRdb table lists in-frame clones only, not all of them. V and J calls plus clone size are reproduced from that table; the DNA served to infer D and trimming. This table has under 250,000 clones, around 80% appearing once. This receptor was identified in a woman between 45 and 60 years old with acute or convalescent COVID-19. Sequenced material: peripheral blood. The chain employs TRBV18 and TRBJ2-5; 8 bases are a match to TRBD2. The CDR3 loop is CASSLTSGPFQETQYF. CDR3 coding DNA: TGTGCCAGCTCCCTCACTAGCGGACCGTTCCAAGAGACCCAGTACTTC.